Listed below are T cell receptor beta chains from one sample, sequenced in a study of shared clonotypes between healthy human individuals. Produced via immunoSEQ multiplex PCR; TCRdb's table is partial and in-frame only. This table holds some 2.1 million clones, 90% to 95% found once. What was sequenced was naive CD4+ T cells sorted from blood. These receptors came from a man in his late teens or twenties in good health. The CDR3 runs from the conserved cysteine through the conserved F or W. The D gene is left open where the match is weak.

>TRBV29-1|TRBJ2-3|TRBD2
TGCAGCGCCCGAGCTGCTAGCGGGGGGAAAAATACGCAGTATTTT
CSARAASGGKNTQYF
>TRBV9|TRBJ2-6|-
TGTGCCAGCAGCGCCCCAGACAGGCCCTCTGGGGCCAACGTCCTGACTTTC
CASSAPDRPSGANVLTF
>TRBV9|TRBJ2-3|TRBD2
TGTGCCAGCAGCTCCGGGGGGGGACCAGATACGCAGTATTTT
CASSSGGGPDTQYF
>TRBV6-1|TRBJ2-4|-
TGTGCCAGCAGTGAAGACAGAATACTAGCCAAAAACATTCAGTACTTC
CASSEDRILAKNIQYF
>TRBV7-7|TRBJ2-7|-
TGTGCTAGCAGCTTAGAAATTAATGGGGAGCAGTACTTC
CASSLEINGEQYF
>TRBV18|TRBJ2-7|TRBD1
TGTGCCAGCTCACCGGGGACAGGTCTTTCCTACGAGCAGTACTTC
CASSPGTGLSYEQYF
>TRBV5-1|TRBJ2-7|-
TGCGCCAGCAGCTTGTTTACCGAAAACTACGAGCAGTACTTC
CASSLFTENYEQYF
>TRBV5-1|TRBJ2-3|-
TGCGCCAGCAGCTTGGCGGGGGCCCGCACAGATACGCAGTATTTT
CASSLAGARTDTQYF
>TRBV7-3|TRBJ2-2|-
TGTGCCAGCAGCCGCCAGGTCACCGGGGAGCTGTTTTTT
CASSRQVTGELFF
>TRBV5-1|TRBJ1-4|TRBD1
TGCGCCAGCACGCGAGACAGGGTTAATGAAAAACTGTTTTTT
CASTRDRVNEKLFF
>TRBV2|TRBJ1-5|-
TGTGCCAGCAGCCGGGGCGGCAATCAGCCCCAGCATTTT
CASSRGGNQPQHF
>TRBV5-1|TRBJ2-1|-
TGCGCCAGCAGCTTAAGGGACACACGATACAATGAGCAGTTCTTC
CASSLRDTRYNEQFF
>TRBV11-2|TRBJ2-4|-
TGTGCCAGCAGCCAAACGGGGCCCAAAAACATTCAGTACTTC
CASSQTGPKNIQYF
>TRBV7-2|TRBJ2-4|-
TGTGCCAGCAGCGCAGGGTCGACCAAAAACATTCAGTACTTC
CASSAGSTKNIQYF